Listed below are T cell receptor beta chains from one sample, sequenced in a study of shared clonotypes between healthy human individuals. Measured with immunoSEQ multiplex PCR; TCRdb has only the in-frame clones, and not every one. The profile covers 850,000 to 1,200,000 clones, with 65% to 75% appearing a single time and roughly 1.5% taken by the ten largest. Sequencing was carried out using memory CD4+ T cells sorted from blood. These receptors were taken from a man younger than 35 in good health. CDR3s include the opening cysteine and the closing phenylalanine or tryptophan. The D gene is left open where the match is weak. Expanded clones get a size class; other rows say once, few or many, or leave the size out.

>NA|TRBV16|TRBJ2-5|NA
CASSQSRSYQETQYF
TGTGCCAGCAGCCAATCTCGAAGTTATCAAGAGACCCAGTACTTC
>TRBD1|TRBV7-9|TRBJ1-2|NA
CASSLRAGDSHF
TGTGCCAGCAGCTTACGCGCCGGGGACAGCCACTTC
>TRBD2|TRBV11-3|TRBJ2-3|NA
CASSLISGGAKDTQYF
TGTGCCAGCAGCTTAATAAGCGGGGGGGCAAAAGATACGCAGTATTTT
>NA|TRBV30|TRBJ2-7|NA
CAWSVSGRAASYF
TGTGCCTGGAGTGTCTCCGGGCGGGCCGCGTCGTACTTC
>NA|TRBV6-1|TRBJ2-7|NA
CASYSRSSYEQYF
TGTGCCAGCTATTCCCGGTCGTCCTACGAGCAGTACTTC
>NA|TRBV21-1|TRBJ1-1|NA
CASRSKFLEDRTSTEAFF
TGTGCCAGCAGGTCAAAATTTTTGGAGGACAGGACTTCCACTGAAGCTTTCTTT
>NA|TRBV25-1|TRBJ2-7|NA
CASQSPQGPYEQYF
TGTGCCAGCCAAAGTCCCCAGGGCCCCTACGAGCAGTACTTC
>NA|TRBV5-1|TRBJ2-3|NA
CASSLGGNGVPDTQYF
TGCGCCAGCAGCTTAGGGGGGAACGGCGTCCCAGATACGCAGTATTTT
>NA|TRBV28|TRBJ1-2|few
CASSIVGSNYGYTF
TGTGCCAGCAGTATCGTGGGTTCTAACTATGGCTACACCTTC
>NA|TRBV19|TRBJ2-1|NA
CASTLTFRETSPNEQFF
TGTGCCAGTACCCTAACCTTTCGAGAGACTAGTCCGAATGAGCAGTTCTTC
>NA|TRBV5-1|TRBJ1-1|NA
CASSIRTANTEAFF
TGCGCCAGCAGTATTAGGACGGCGAACACTGAAGCTTTCTTT
>NA|TRBV7-2|TRBJ1-6|NA
CASRDGSSYNSPLHF
TGTGCCAGCAGAGACGGTAGCTCCTATAATTCACCCCTCCACTTT
>NA|TRBV18|TRBJ2-1|NA
CASSQDIRDVQFF
TGTGCCAGCTCACAGGACATACGGGACGTTCAGTTCTTC
>NA|TRBV5-1|TRBJ2-7|NA
CASSPGGGSSYEQYF
TGCGCCAGCAGCCCCGGCGGTGGCAGTTCCTACGAGCAGTACTTC
>NA|TRBV19|TRBJ2-3|NA
CASSLQVSTDTQYF
TGTGCCAGTAGTCTTCAGGTGAGCACAGATACGCAGTATTTT
>NA|TRBV4-2|TRBJ2-2|NA
CASSKEAGGNTGELFF
TGTGCCAGCAGCAAAGAGGCCGGGGGTAATACCGGGGAGCTGTTTTTT
>TRBD1|TRBV7-7|TRBJ2-5|NA
CASSLDRGETQYF
TGTGCTAGCAGCCTTGACAGGGGGGAGACCCAGTACTTC